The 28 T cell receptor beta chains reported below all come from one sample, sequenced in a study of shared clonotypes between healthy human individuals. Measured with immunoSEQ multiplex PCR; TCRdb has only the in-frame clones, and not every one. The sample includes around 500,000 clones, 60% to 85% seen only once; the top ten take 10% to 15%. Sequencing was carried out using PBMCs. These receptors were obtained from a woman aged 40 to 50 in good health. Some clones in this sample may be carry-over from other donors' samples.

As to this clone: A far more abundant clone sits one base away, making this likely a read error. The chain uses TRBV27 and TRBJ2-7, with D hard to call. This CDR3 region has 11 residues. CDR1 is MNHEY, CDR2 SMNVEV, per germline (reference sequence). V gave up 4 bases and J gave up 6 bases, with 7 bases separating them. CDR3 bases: TGTGCCAGCAGTTCGGGCTGCGAGCAGTACTTC. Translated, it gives CASSSGCEQYF.

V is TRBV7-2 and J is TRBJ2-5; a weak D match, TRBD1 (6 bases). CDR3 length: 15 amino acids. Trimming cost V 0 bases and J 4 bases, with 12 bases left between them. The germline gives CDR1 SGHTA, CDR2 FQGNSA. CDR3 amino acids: CASSLARTAAETQYF. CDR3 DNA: TGTGCCAGCAGCTTAGCCAGGACAGCTGCAGAGACCCAGTACTTC.

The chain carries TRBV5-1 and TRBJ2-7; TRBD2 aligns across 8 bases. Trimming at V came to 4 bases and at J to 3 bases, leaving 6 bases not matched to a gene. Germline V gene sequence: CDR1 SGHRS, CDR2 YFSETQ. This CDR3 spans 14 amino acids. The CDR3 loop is CASSREGGGYEQYF. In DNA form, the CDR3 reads TGCGCCAGCAGCCGGGAGGGGGGAGGCTACGAGCAGTACTTC. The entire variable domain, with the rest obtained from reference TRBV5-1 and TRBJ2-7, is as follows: KAGVTQTPRYLIKTRGQQVTLSCSPISGHRSVSWYQQTPGQGLQFLFEYFSETQRNKGNFPGRFSGRQFSNSRSEMNVSTLELGDSALYLCASSREGGGYEQYFGPGTRLTVT.

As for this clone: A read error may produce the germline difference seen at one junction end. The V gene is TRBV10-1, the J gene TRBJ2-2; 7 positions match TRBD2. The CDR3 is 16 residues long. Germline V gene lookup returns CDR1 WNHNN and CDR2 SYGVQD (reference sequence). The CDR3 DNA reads TGCGCCAGTAGTGATTCGGCTAGCGGAAACACCGGGGAGCTGTTTTTT. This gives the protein CASSDSASGNTGELFF.

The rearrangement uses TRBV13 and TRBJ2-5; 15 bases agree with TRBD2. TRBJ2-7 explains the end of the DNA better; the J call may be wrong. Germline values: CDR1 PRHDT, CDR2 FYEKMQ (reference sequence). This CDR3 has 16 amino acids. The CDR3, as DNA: TGTGCCAGCAGCTTCGGGACTAGCGGGAGGCAGGACGAGCAGTACTTC. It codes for CASSFGTSGRQDEQYF.

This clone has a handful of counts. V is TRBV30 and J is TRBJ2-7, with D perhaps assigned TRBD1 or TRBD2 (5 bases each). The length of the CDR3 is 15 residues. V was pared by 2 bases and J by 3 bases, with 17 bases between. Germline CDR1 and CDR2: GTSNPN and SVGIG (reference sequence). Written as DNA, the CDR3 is TGTGCCTGGAGTAGGCCCCGGGACGGCATCTACGAGCAGTACTTC. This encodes CAWSRPRDGIYEQYF.

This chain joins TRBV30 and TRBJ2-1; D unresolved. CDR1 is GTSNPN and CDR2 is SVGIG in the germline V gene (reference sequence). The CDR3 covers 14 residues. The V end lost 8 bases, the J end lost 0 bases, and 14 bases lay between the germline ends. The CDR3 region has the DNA TGTGCCGGAGTCCCCTCGTACTCCTACAATGAGCAGTTCTTC. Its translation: CAGVPSYSYNEQFF. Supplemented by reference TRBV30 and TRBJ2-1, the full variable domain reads SQTIHQWPATLVQPVGSPLSLECTVEGTSNPNLYWYRQAAGRGLQLLFYSVGIGQISSEVPQNLSASRPQDRQFILSSKKLLLSDSGFYLCAGVPSYSYNEQFFGPGTRLTVL.

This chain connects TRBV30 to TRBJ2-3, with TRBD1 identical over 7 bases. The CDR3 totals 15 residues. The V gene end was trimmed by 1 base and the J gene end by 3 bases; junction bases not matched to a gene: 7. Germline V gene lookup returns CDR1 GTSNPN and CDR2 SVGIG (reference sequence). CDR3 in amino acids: CAWSEYRGITDTQYF. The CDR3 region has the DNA TGTGCCTGGAGTGAATACAGGGGAATAACAGATACGCAGTATTTT.

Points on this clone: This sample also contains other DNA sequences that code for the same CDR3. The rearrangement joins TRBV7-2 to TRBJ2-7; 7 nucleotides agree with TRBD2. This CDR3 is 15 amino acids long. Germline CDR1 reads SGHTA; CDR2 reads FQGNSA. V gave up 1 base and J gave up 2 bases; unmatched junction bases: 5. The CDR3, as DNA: TGTGCCAGCAGCTTAGGGAGCGGGGCTACCTACGAGCAGTACTTC. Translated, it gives CASSLGSGATYEQYF.

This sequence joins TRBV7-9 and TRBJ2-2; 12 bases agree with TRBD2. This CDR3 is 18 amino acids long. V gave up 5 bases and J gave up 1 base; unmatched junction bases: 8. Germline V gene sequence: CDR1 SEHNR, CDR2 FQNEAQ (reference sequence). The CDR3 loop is CASSNLAGGPGNTGELFF. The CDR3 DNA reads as TGTGCCAGCAGCAACCTAGCGGGAGGGCCCGGGAACACCGGGGAGCTGTTTTTT.

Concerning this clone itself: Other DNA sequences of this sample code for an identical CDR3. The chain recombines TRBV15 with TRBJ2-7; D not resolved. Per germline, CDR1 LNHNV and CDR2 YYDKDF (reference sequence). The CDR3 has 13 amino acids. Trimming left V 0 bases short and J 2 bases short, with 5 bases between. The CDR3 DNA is TGTGCCACCAGCAGAGATCTAACCTACGAGCAGTACTTC. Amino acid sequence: CATSRDLTYEQYF.

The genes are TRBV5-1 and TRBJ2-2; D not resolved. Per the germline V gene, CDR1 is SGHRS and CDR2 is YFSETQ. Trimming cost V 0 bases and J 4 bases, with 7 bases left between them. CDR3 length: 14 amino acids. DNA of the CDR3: TGCGCCAGCAGCTTGGACAGCTCCACCGGGGAGCTGTTTTTT. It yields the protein CASSLDSSTGELFF.

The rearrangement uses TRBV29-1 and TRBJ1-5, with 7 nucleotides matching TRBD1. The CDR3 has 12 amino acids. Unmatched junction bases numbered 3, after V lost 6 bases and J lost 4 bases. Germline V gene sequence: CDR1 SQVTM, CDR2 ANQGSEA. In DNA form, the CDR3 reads TGCAGCGTGGGACAGAAGAATCAGCCCCAGCATTTT. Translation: CSVGQKNQPQHF.

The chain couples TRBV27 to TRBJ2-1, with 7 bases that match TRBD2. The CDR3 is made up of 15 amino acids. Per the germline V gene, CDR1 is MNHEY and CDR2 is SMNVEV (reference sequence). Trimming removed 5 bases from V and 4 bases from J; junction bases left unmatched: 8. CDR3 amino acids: CASSHGDYRYNEQFF. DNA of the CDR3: TGTGCCAGCAGTCACGGGGACTACCGATACAATGAGCAGTTCTTC.

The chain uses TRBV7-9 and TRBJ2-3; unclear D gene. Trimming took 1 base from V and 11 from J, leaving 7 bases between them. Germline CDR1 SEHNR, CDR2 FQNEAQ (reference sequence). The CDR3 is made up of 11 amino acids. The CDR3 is CASSLGVGQYF. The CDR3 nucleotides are TGTGCCAGCAGCTTAGGAGTCGGGCAGTATTTT.

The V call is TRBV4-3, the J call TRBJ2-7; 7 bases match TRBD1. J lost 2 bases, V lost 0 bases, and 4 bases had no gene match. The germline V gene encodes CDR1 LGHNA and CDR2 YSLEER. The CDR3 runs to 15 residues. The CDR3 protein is CASSQDLTGTYEQYF. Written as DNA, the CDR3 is TGCGCCAGCAGCCAAGATCTGACAGGGACCTACGAGCAGTACTTC.

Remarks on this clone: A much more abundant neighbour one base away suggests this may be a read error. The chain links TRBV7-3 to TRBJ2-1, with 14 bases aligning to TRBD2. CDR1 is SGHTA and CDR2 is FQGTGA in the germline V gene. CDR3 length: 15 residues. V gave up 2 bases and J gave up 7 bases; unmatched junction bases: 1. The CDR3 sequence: CASSLRTSGRNEQFF. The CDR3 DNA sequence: TGTGCCAGCAGCTTACGGACTAGCGGGAGGAATGAGCAGTTCTTC.

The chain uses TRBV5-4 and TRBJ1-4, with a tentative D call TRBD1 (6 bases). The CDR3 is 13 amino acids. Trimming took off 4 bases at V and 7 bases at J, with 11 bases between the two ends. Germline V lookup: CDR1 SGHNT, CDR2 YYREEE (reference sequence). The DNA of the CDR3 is TGTGCCAGCAGCCCACAGGGTGCTGAAAAACTGTTTTTT. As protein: CASSPQGAEKLFF.

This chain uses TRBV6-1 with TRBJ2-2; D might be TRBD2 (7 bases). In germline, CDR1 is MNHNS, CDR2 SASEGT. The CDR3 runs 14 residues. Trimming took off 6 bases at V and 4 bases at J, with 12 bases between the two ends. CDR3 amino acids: CASRWEGGTGELFF. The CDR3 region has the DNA TGTGCCAGCAGGTGGGAGGGGGGCACCGGGGAGCTGTTTTTT.

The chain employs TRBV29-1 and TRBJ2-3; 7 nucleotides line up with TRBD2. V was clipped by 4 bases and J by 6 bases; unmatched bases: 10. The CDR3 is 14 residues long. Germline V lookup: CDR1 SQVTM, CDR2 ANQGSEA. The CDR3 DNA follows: TGCAGCGTTGGATCTGCGGGACTACAGGATACGCAGTATTTT. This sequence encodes CSVGSAGLQDTQYF.

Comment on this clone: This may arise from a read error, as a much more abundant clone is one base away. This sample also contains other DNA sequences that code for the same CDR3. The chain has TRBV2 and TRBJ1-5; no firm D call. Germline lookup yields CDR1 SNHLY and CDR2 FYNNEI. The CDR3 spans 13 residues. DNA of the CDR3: TGTGCCAGCAGTGACCGGGAAAGTCAGCCCCAGCACTTT. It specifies CASSDRESQPQHF.

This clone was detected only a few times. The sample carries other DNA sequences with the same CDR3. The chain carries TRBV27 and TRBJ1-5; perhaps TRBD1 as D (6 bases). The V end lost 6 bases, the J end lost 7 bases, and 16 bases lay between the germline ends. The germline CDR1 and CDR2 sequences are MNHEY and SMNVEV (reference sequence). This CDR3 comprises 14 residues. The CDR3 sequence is CASSFTGRGQPQHF. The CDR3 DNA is TGTGCCAGCAGCTTTACAGGGAGAGGACAGCCCCAGCATTTT.

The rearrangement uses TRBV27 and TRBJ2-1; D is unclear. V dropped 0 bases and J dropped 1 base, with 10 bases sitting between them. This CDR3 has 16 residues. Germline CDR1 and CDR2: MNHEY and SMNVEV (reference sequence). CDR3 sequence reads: CASSLSVWPSYNEQFF. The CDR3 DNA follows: TGTGCCAGCAGTTTATCCGTCTGGCCGTCCTACAATGAGCAGTTCTTC.

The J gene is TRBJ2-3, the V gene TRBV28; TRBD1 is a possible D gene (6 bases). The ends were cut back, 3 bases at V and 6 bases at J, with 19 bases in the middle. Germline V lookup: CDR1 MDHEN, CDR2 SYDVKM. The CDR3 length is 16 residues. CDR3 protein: CASSFRSGQGKDTQYF. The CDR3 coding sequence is TGTGCCAGCAGTTTTCGCTCCGGGCAGGGGAAGGATACGCAGTATTTT.

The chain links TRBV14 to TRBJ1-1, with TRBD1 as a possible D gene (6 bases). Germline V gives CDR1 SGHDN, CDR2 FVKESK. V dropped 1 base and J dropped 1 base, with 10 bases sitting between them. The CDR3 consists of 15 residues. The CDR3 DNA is TGTGCCAGCAGCCAAGCTGTACAGGGGAACACTGAAGCTTTCTTT. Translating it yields CASSQAVQGNTEAFF.

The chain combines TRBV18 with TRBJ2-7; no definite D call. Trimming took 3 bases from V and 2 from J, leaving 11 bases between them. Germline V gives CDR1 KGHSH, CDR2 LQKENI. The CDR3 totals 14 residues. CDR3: CASSPGVGAYEQYF. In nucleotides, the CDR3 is TGTGCCAGCTCACCCGGCGTCGGAGCCTACGAGCAGTACTTC.

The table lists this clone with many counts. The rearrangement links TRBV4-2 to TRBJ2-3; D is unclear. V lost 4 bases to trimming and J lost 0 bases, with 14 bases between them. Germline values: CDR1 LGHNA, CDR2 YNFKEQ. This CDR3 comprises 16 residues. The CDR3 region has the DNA TGTGCCAGCAGCCGTCTAGTGTCTTCTAGCACAGATACGCAGTATTTT. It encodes CASSRLVSSSTDTQYF.

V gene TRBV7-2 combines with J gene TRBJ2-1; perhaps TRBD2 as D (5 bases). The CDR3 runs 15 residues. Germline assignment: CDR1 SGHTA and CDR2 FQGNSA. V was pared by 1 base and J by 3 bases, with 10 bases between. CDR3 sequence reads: CASSLGAGSYNEQFF. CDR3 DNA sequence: TGTGCCAGCAGCTTAGGGGCGGGCAGCTACAATGAGCAGTTCTTC.